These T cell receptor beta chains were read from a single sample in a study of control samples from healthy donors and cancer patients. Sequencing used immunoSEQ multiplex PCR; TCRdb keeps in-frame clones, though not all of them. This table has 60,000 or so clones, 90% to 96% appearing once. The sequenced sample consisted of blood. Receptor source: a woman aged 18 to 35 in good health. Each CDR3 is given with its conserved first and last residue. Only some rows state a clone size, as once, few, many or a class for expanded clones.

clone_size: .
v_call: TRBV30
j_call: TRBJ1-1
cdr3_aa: CAYNRGHMNTEAFF

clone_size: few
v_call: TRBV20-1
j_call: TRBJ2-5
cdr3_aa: CSARDGLTQYF

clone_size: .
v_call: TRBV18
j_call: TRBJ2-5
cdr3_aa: CASSPPSQQETQYF

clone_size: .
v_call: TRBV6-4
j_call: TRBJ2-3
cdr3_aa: CASSGGGDTDTQYF

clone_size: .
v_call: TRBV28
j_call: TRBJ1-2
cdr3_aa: CASRGGSRGGYGYTF

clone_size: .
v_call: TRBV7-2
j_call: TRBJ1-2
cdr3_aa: CASTPRGGSGYTF

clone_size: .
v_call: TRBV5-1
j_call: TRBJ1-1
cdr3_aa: CASSASTGFGMNTEAFF

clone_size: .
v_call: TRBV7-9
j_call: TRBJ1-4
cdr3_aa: CASSFPDRGDEKLFF

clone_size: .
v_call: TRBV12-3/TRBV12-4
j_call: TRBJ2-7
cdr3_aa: CASSQTFEQYF

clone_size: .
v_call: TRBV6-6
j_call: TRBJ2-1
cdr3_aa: CASSEGEAYNEQFF

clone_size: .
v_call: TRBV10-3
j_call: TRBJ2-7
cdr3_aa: CASAGELSYEQYF

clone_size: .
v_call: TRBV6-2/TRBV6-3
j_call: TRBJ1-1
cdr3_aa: CASSSQGAIDEAFF

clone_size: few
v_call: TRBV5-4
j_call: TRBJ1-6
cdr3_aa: CASSSPGSPLHF

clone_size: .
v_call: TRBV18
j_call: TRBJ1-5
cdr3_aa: CASSPSGAYQPQHF

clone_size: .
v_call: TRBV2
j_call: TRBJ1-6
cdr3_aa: CATTGRGNSPLHF

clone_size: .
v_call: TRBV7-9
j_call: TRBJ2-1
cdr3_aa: CASSLATGLNNEQFF

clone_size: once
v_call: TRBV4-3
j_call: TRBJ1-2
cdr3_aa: CASSQELFGTVGQLNYGYTF

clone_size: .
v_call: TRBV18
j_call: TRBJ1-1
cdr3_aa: CASSPLRGTSNTEAFF

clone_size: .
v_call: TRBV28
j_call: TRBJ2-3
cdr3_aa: CASTPLTESTDTQYF

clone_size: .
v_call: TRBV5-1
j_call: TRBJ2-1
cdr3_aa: CASSSASGFNEQFF

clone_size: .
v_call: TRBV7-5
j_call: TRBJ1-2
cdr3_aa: CARELGGKSDYGYTF

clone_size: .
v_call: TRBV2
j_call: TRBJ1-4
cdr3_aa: CASSESGTGIEKLFF

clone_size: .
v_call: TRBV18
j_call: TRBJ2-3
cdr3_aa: CASSSFSGGTTDTQYF

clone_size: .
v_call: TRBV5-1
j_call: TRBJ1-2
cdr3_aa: CASREQTGVDGYTF

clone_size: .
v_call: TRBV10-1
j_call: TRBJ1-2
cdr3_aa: CASSDVGSYGYTF

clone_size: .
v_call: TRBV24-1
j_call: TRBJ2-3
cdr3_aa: CATSGGASGDTQYF

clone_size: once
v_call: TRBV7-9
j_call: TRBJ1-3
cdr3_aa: CASSLERRRNSGNTIYF

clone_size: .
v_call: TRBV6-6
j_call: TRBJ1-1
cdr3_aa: CASSFTVNTEAFF

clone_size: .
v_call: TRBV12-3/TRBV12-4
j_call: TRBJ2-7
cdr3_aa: CASSLRTNYEQYF

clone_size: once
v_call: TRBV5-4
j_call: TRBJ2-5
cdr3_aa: CASSLGSWFSGGAEETQYF

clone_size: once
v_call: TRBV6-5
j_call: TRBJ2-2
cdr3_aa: CASRTGGFTGELFF

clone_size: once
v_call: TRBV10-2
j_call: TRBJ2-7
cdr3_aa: CASTRGPYEQYF

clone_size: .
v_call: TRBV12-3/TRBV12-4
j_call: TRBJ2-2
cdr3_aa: CASSCSAGELFF

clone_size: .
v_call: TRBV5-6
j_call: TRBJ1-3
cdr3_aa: CASSLDVGFTGNTIYF

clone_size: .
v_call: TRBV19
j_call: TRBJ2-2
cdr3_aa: CASLDGAANTGELFF

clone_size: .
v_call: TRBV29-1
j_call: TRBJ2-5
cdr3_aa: CSASEGDETQYF

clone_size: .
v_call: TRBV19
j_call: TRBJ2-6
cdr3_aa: CASRSDRPNNSGANVLTF

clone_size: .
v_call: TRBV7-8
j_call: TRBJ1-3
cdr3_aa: CASSLGPWGPGNTIYF

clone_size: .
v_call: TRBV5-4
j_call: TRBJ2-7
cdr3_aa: CASSLSQRSSYEQYF

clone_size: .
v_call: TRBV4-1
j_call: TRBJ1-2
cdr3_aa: CASSQTITPLLRVNYGYTF

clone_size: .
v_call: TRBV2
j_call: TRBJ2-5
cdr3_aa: CASSHRTSGTQETQYF

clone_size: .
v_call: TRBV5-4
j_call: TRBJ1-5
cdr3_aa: CASNLGVQGVKPQHF

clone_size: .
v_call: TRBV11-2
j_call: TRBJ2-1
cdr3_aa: CASSYIGTALSYNEQFF

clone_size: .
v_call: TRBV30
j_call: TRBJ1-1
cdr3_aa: CAWSYREGAFF

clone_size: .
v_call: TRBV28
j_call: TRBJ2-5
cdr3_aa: CASIMLRPSGETQYF

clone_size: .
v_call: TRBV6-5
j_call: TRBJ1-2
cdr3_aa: CASRRTGEANYGYTF

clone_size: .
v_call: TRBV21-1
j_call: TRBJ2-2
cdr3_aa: CASSPYTNTGELFF

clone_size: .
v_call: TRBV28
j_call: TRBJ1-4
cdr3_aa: CARPDHQTGDRGLWEKLFF

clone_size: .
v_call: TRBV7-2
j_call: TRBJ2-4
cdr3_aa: CASSLATSGNIQYF

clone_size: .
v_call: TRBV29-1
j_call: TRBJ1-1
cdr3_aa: CSVEKGTEAFF

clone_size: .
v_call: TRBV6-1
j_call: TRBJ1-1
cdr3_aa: CASSEGQGGNTEAFF

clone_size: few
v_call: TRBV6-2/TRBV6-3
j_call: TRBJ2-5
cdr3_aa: CASSSATTRRETQYF

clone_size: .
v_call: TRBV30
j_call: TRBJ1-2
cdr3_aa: CAWFRDREGYGYTF

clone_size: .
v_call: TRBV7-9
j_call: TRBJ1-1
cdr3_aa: CASSLPGQGKTEAFF

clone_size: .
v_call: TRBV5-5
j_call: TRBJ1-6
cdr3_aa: CASSLDRGIGDSPLHF

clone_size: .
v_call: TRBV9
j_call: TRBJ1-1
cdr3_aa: CASSVDPGLRLEAFF

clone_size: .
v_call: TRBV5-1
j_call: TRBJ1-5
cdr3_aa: CASSLGINQPQHF

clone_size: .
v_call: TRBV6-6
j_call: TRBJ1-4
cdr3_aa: CASNKDPGKLFF